This TCR beta chain came from a study of T cell responses to AZD1222 COVID-19 vaccine. Profiling relied on immunoSEQ multiplex PCR, and the TCRdb table lists in-frame clones only, not all of them. The profile shows approximately 100,000 clones, about 89% of them singletons. The clonotype was recovered from an adult in good health. The starting material was peripheral blood, obtained on day 0 of AZD1222 vaccination.

The CDR3 coding sequence is TGTGCCAGCAGTTATCGCGGACAGGGGTACTATGGCTACACCTTC. This sequence encodes CASSYRGQGYYGYTF. The rearrangement uses TRBV6-5 and TRBJ1-2, with 9 bases identical to TRBD1. The CDR3 consists of 15 residues. J gave up 3 bases and V 3 bases, and 5 bases lay outside the gene matches. Germline CDR1 MNHEY, CDR2 SVGAGI.